Listed here are 10 T cell receptor beta chains from one sample, sequenced in a study of OX40 agonist ivuxolimab in advanced cancers. The data were produced by immunoSEQ multiplex PCR, yet TCRdb's version contains in-frame clones alone and is incomplete. The sample includes 50,000 to 65,000 clones, approximately 80% of them seen just once. The sequencing here drew on CD4+ or CD8+ T cells sorted from blood, taken in a trial of the OX40 agonist ivuxolimab. These receptors were taken from an adult with an advanced solid tumor such as melanoma, head and neck, liver or kidney cancer.

The chain employs TRBV5-8 and TRBJ2-7; possibly TRBD1 or TRBD2 for D (6 bases each). The CDR3 is made up of 15 amino acids. Trimming stripped 2 bases from V and 5 bases from J, with 17 bases between. Germline assignment: CDR1 SGHTS and CDR2 YDEGEE. This chain's CDR3 is CASSFRGLGGHEQYF. The CDR3 DNA is TGTGCCAGCAGCTTTCGAGGTCTCGGGGGCCACGAGCAGTACTTC.

This clone has just one count. The chain has TRBV7-2 and TRBJ2-5, with 11 bases that match TRBD2. This CDR3 is 15 amino acids long. The V gene end was trimmed by 5 bases and the J gene end by 2 bases; junction bases not matched to a gene: 4. The germline V gene encodes CDR1 SGHTA and CDR2 FQGNSA. CDR3 sequence: CASSRLAGLQETQYF. In DNA form, the CDR3 reads TGTGCCAGCAGCCGACTAGCGGGGCTTCAAGAGACCCAGTACTTC.

In its sample, this clone was seen a few times. This chain joins TRBV9 and TRBJ2-5, with 9 bases aligning to TRBD1. The CDR3 loop spans 16 amino acids. Germline CDR1 and CDR2: SGDLS and YYNGEE. V lost 0 bases to trimming and J lost 2 bases; unmatched junction nucleotides: 5. CDR3 DNA sequence: TGTGCCAGCAGCGTAGCGACAGGGGGGTGGCAAGAGACCCAGTACTTC. Translation gives CASSVATGGWQETQYF.

This rearrangement joins TRBV2 to TRBJ2-3; D might be TRBD2 (6 bases). The V gene lost 5 bases and the J gene lost 6 bases, with 9 bases spanning the gap. The CDR3 sequence is 12 residues long. Germline CDR1 reads SNHLY; CDR2 reads FYNNEI. CDR3 in amino acids: CASSSGADTQYF. CDR3 nucleotide sequence: TGTGCCAGCAGTTCGGGAGCGGATACGCAGTATTTT.

The chain is built from TRBV5-1 and TRBJ1-6; D uncertain. The CDR3 length is 15 residues. Trimming removed 4 bases at V and 5 bases at J, with 13 bases between. CDR1 SGHRS and CDR2 YFSETQ come from the germline V gene. CDR3 residues: CASSLGRANNSPLHF. For the CDR3, the DNA is TGCGCCAGCAGCCTGGGGAGGGCTAATAATTCACCCCTCCACTTT.

This clone has just a few counts. This rearrangement joins TRBV6-5 to TRBJ1-1; the match to TRBD1 covers 8 bases. The V and J ends lost 8 bases and 1 base, in that order; junction bases with no gene match: 6. The CDR3 totals 14 residues. CDR1 is MNHEY and CDR2 is SVGAGI in the germline V gene. The CDR3 sequence is CASGYRGANTEAFF. The CDR3 coding sequence is TGTGCCAGCGGATACAGGGGGGCGAACACTGAAGCTTTCTTT.

The V gene is TRBV2, the J gene TRBJ1-1; D is unclear. The V and J ends lost 7 bases and 4 bases respectively, with 16 bases between them. The length of the CDR3 is 14 residues. CDR1 is SNHLY and CDR2 is FYNNEI in the germline V gene. The CDR3 DNA reads as TGTGCCAGCACTGAGGCCCTTAGCGGCACTGAAGCTTTCTTT. Translating it yields CASTEALSGTEAFF.

The genes are TRBV11-3 and TRBJ2-2; perhaps TRBD2 as D (5 bases). The CDR3 loop spans 16 amino acids. The germline gives CDR1 SGHNT, CDR2 YENEEA. Trimming removed 3 bases from V and 1 base from J, with 12 bases in between. In nucleotides, the CDR3 is TGTGCCAGCAGCTTTTCTGCCGGGAAGAACACCGGGGAGCTGTTTTTT. It is translated as CASSFSAGKNTGELFF.

CDR3 sequence: CASSSGTANTEAFF. The CDR3 DNA reads as TGTGCCAGCAGTTCAGGGACAGCGAACACTGAAGCTTTCTTT. This chain uses TRBV6-5 with TRBJ1-1, with 7 bases lining up with TRBD1. The CDR3 covers 14 residues. The V gene's germline CDR1 is MNHEY and CDR2 SVGAGI. The ends lost 4 bases at V and 1 base at J; junction bases unmatched: 3.

The rearrangement uses TRBV29-1 and TRBJ2-5; either TRBD1 or TRBD2 may supply D (5 bases each). The germline V and J ends were trimmed by 3 bases and 2 bases, with 22 bases remaining between them. The CDR3 runs 17 residues. Germline CDR1 reads SQVTM; CDR2 reads ANQGSEA. CDR3 loop: CSVDGGWAGYRQETQYF. DNA for the CDR3: TGCAGCGTTGACGGAGGATGGGCAGGGTACCGACAAGAGACCCAGTACTTC.